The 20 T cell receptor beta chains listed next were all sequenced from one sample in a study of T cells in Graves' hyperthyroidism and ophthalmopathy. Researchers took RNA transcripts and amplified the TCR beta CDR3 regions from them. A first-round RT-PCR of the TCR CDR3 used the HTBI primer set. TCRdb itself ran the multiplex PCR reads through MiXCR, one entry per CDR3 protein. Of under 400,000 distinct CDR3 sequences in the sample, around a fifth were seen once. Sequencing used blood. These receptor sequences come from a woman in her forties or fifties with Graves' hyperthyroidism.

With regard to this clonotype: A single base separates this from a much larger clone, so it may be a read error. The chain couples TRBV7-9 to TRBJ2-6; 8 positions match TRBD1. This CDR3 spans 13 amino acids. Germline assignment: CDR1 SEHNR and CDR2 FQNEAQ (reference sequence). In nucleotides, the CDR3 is TGTGCCAGCAGCTCCGGGACAGGAAGAGTCCTGATTTTC. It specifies CASSSGTGRVLIF.

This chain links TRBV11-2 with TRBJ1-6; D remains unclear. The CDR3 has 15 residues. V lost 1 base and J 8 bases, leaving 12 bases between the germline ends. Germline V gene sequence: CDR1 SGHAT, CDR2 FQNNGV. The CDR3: CASSLGGGGYSPLHF. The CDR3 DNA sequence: TGTGCCAGCAGCTTAGGGGGTGGTGGGTATTCACCCCTCCACTTT. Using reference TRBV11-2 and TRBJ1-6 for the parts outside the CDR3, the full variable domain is EAGVAQSPRYKIIEKRQSVAFWCNPISGHATLYWYQQILGQGPKLLIQFQNNGVVDDSQLPKDRFSAERLKGVDSTLKIQPAKLEDSAVYLCASSLGGGGYSPLHFGNGTRLTVT.

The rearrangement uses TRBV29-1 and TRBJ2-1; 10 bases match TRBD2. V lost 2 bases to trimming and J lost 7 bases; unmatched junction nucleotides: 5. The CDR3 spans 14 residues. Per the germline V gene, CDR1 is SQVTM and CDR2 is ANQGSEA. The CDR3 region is CSVEPSGRGNEQFF. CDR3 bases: TGCAGCGTTGAACCCAGCGGGAGGGGGAATGAGCAGTTCTTC.

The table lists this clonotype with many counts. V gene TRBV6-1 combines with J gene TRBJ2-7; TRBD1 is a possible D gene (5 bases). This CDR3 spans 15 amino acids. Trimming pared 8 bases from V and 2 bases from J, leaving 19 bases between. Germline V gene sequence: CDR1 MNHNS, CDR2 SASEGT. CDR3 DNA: TGTGCCAGCCTGAACAGGTTGAAGGGCCCCTACGAGCAGTACTTC. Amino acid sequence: CASLNRLKGPYEQYF.

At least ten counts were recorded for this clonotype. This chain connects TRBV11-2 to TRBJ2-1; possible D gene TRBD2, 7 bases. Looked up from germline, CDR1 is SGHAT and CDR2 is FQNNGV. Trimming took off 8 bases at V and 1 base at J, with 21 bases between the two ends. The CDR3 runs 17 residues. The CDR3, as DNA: TGTGCCAGCGGGAGGGGCAGGGGATTCGAATCCTACAATGAGCAGTTCTTC. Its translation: CASGRGRGFESYNEQFF. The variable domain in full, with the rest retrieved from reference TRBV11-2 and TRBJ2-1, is EAGVAQSPRYKIIEKRQSVAFWCNPISGHATLYWYQQILGQGPKLLIQFQNNGVVDDSQLPKDRFSAERLKGVDSTLKIQPAKLEDSAVYLCASGRGRGFESYNEQFFGPGTRLTVL.

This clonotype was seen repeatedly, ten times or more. CDR3 loop: CSAGGQGGYGYTF. As DNA, the CDR3 is TGCAGCGCCGGGGGCCAGGGGGGCTATGGCTACACCTTC. The rearrangement uses TRBV29-1 and TRBJ1-2, with 7 bases matching TRBD1. Germline CDR1 SQVTM, CDR2 ANQGSEA. This CDR3 is built from 13 residues. The trim removed 7 bases at V and 4 bases at J, leaving 9 bases unmatched.

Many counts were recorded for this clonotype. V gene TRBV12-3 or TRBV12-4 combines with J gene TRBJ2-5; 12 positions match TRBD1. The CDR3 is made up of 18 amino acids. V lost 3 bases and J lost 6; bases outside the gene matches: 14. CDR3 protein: CASSFRGQGAGRGKTQYF. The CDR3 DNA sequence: TGTGCCAGCAGTTTTAGGGGACAGGGGGCAGGAAGGGGAAAGACCCAGTACTTC.

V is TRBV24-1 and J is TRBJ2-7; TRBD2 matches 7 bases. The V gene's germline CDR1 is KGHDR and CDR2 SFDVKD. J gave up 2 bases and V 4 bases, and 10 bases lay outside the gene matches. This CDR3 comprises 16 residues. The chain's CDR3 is CATSDPGPSGAYEQYF. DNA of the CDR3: TGTGCCACCAGTGACCCCGGTCCGAGCGGGGCCTACGAGCAGTACTTC.

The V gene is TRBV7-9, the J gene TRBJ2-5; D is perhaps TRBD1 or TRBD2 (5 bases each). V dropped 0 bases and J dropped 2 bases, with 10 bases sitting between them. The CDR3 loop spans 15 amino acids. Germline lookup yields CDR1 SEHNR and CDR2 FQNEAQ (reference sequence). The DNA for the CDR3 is TGTGCCAGCAGCTTAGCAGAGGGGAATCAAGAGACCCAGTACTTC. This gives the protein CASSLAEGNQETQYF.

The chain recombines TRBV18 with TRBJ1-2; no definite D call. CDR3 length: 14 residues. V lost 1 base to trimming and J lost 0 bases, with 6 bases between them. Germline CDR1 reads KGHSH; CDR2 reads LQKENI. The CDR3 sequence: CASSPLSSNYGYTF. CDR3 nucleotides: TGTGCCAGCTCACCACTATCCTCTAACTATGGCTACACCTTC.

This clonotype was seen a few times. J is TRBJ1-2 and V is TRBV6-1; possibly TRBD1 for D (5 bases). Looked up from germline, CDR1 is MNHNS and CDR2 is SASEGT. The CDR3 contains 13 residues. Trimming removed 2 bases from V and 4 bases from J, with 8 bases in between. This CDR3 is CASSEPGFYGYTF. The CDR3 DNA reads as TGTGCCAGCAGTGAACCAGGGTTCTATGGCTACACCTTC.

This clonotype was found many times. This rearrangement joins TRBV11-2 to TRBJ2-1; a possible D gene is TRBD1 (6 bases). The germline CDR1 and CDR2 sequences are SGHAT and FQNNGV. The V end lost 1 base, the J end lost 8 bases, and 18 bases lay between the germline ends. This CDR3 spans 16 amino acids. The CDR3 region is CASSLVGGMRIYEQFF. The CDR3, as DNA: TGTGCCAGCAGCTTAGTAGGGGGAATGCGGATTTATGAGCAGTTCTTC.

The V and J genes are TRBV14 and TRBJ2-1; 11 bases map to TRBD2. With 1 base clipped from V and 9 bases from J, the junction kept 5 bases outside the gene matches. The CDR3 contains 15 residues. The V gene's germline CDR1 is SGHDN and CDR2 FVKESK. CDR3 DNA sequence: TGTGCCAGCAGCCAAGCGGTAGCGGGGGGGGCTGAGCAGTTCTTC. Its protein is CASSQAVAGGAEQFF.

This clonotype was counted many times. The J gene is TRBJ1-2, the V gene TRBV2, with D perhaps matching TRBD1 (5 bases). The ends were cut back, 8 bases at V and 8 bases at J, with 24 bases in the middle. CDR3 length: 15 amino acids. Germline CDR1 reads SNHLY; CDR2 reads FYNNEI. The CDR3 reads CASLKTAADRGGYTF. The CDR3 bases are TGTGCCAGCCTCAAGACGGCAGCCGATAGGGGAGGCTACACCTTC.

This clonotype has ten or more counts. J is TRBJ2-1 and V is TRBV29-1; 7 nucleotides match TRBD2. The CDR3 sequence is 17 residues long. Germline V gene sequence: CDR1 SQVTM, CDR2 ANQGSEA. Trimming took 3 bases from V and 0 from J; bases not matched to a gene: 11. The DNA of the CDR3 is TGCAGCGTTGATGCCCAGCTAGCGGTCAGCTCCTACAATGAGCAGTTCTTC. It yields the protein CSVDAQLAVSSYNEQFF.

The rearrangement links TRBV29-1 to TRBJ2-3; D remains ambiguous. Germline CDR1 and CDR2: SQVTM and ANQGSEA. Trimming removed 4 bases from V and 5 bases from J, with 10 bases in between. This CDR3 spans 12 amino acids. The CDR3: CSVARLGDTQYF. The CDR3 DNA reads TGCAGCGTTGCCCGACTTGGAGATACGCAGTATTTT.

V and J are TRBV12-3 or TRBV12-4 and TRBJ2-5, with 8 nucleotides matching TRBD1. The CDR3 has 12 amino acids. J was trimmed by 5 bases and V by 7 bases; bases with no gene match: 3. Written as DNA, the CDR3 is TGTGCCAGCACAGGGGGCAACGAGACCCAGTACTTC. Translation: CASTGGNETQYF.

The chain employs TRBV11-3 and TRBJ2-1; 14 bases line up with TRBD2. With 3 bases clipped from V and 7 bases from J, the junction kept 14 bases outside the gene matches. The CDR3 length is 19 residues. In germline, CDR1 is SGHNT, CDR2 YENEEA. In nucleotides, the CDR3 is TGTGCCAGCAGCTTGGGGACTAGCGGGAGCTGGACGCGATCAAATGAGCAGTTCTTC. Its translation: CASSLGTSGSWTRSNEQFF.

CDR3 DNA sequence: TGTGCCAGCAGTCGGACTAGCGGGAGTTTCCATGAGCAGTTCTTC. Translating it yields CASSRTSGSFHEQFF. The chain employs TRBV12-3 or TRBV12-4 and TRBJ2-1; 13 bases map to TRBD2. V was pared by 5 bases and J by 8 bases, with 6 bases of the junction left unmatched. This CDR3 has 15 amino acids.

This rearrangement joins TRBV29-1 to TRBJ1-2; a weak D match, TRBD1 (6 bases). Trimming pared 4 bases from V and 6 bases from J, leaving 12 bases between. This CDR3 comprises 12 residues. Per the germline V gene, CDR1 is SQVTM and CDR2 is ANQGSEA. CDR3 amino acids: CSVVSPGDGYTF. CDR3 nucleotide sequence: TGCAGCGTTGTTTCTCCAGGGGATGGCTACACCTTC.